This TCR beta chain was sequenced during a study of spatial heterogeneity in lung cancer. Study results and caveats: Higher tumor mutation counts went along with higher counts of expanded intratumoral alpha and beta TCRs.

In the case of this clonotype: Its target is not known.

As to time point: sample taken at primary tumor resection. No cells were sorted before sequencing. The whole RNA sequenced was extracted from tumor, nontumor lung or frozen PBMC. Germline assignment: CDR1 SQVTM and CDR2 ANQGSEA. The CDR3 is 16 residues long. J gave up 3 bases and V 4 bases, and 10 bases lay outside the gene matches. From the 5' RACE reads, TCRdb called clonotypes with MiXCR, one entry per CDR3 protein. The table shows about 3,800 distinct CDR3 sequences, with 30% to 45% occurring only once. The TCR sequence derives from a male donor with early-stage non-small cell lung cancer. The sequences come from lung tumor tissue, collected at surgery. This sequence joins TRBV29-1 and TRBJ2-1; 9 bases are shared with TRBD1. The CDR3 nucleotides are TGCAGCGTTGTAGGGACAGGGAAACCCTTCTACAATGAGCAGTTCTTC. Protein: CSVVGTGKPFYNEQFF.